These T cell receptor beta chains were read from a single sample in a study of CD8 T cells in ankylosing spondylitis. TCRdb re-derived calls from the 5' RACE reads in MiXCR, one entry per CDR3 protein. The sample carries 450,000 to 550,000 distinct CDR3 sequences, about 5.4% recorded once. Sequencing used blood, either unsorted or a sorted T cell fraction (not recorded which). The receptors here all came from a male donor with ankylosing spondylitis. Both conserved end residues are part of each CDR3. A D gene is named only where the DNA matches it firmly. The size entry is marked missing in some rows and otherwise reads once, few, many or a size class.

few	-	TRBJ2-5	TRBV7-2	12	CASTRDWETQYF	TGTGCCAGCACCCGCGATTGGGAGACCCAGTACTTC
few	-	TRBJ2-3	TRBV6-5	12	CASSIRGGLQYF	TGTGCCAGCAGTATCAGGGGGGGACTGCAGTATTTT
many	TRBD1	TRBJ1-1	TRBV29-1	14	CSALTGGMNTEAFF	TGCAGCGCCCTGACAGGGGGCATGAACACTGAAGCTTTCTTT
many	TRBD2	TRBJ2-1	TRBV18	15	CASSPQLAGVDEQFF	TGTGCCAGCTCACCACAGCTAGCGGGAGTTGATGAGCAGTTCTTC
-	-	TRBJ1-2	TRBV5-1	14	CASSPISSGSGYTF	TGCGCCAGCAGCCCGATAAGCTCGGGCAGTGGCTACACCTTC
many	TRBD2	TRBJ2-7	TRBV29-1	14	CSVEISGPPYEQYF	TGCAGCGTTGAGATTAGCGGGCCTCCCTACGAGCAGTACTTC
many	-	TRBJ2-3	TRBV29-1	12	CSAQPSTDTQYF	TGCAGCGCTCAGCCCAGCACAGATACGCAGTATTTT
few	-	TRBJ1-1	TRBV2	13	CASSAKRGMAAFF	TGTGCCAGCAGTGCAAAGCGGGGAATGGCAGCTTTCTTT
many	-	TRBJ1-1	TRBV7-9	12	CASSFEVTEAFF	TGTGCCAGCAGCTTTGAAGTCACTGAAGCTTTCTTT
many	-	TRBJ2-1	TRBV4-2	13	CASSQEVNDEQFF	TGTGCCAGCAGCCAAGAGGTAAACGATGAGCAGTTCTTC
many	-	TRBJ2-5	TRBV9	13	CASGGPDQETQYF	TGTGCCAGCGGGGGGCCCGACCAAGAGACCCAGTACTTC
few	TRBD2	TRBJ2-2	TRBV7-9	18	CASRGTSGSLLNTGELFF	TGTGCCAGCAGGGGGACTAGCGGGAGCCTCCTGAACACCGGGGAGCTGTTTTTT
many	-	TRBJ2-7	TRBV12-3/TRBV12-4	12	CASSPSSYEQYF	TGTGCCAGCAGCCCGAGCTCCTACGAGCAGTACTTC
-	-	TRBJ2-1	TRBV11-2	14	CASSPRTALDEQFF	TGTGCCAGCAGCCCCCGGACGGCTTTGGATGAGCAGTTCTTC
many	-	TRBJ2-1	TRBV5-1	13	CASSLPAYNEQFF	TGCGCCAGCAGCTTACCCGCCTACAATGAGCAGTTCTTC
many	TRBD1	TRBJ1-1	TRBV28	15	CASTGTGGGWTEAFF	TGTGCCAGCACCGGGACAGGGGGTGGTTGGACTGAAGCTTTCTTT
many	TRBD2	TRBJ2-2	TRBV7-9	15	CASSFTSANTGELFF	TGTGCCAGCAGCTTCACTAGCGCGAACACCGGGGAGCTGTTTTTT
many	-	TRBJ2-2	TRBV4-2	14	CASSQHRETGELFF	TGTGCCAGCAGCCAACACAGGGAAACCGGGGAGCTGTTTTTT
many	-	TRBJ2-7	TRBV20-1	14	CSARDRQGSYEQYF	TGCAGTGCTAGAGATAGGCAGGGTTCCTACGAGCAGTACTTC
many	-	TRBJ2-7	TRBV7-2	11	CASSSFYEQYF	TGTGCCAGCAGCTCCTTCTACGAGCAGTACTTC
many	TRBD1	TRBJ2-5	TRBV27	15	CASSLVAGGAGTQYF	TGTGCCAGCAGTTTGGTAGCAGGGGGCGCGGGGACCCAGTACTTC
many	-	TRBJ1-1	TRBV10-3	13	CASYEEMNTEAFF	TGTGCCTCCTATGAGGAGATGAACACTGAAGCTTTCTTT
many	-	TRBJ1-5	TRBV12-3/TRBV12-4	14	CASSFQGPDQPQHF	TGTGCCAGCAGTTTTCAAGGGCCTGATCAGCCCCAGCATTTT
few	-	TRBJ2-7	TRBV28	14	CASSFAGKVYEQYF	TGTGCCAGCAGTTTTGCAGGGAAGGTCTACGAGCAGTACTTC
many	TRBD1	TRBJ2-7	TRBV28	15	CASSLIQTGAYEQYF	TGTGCCAGCAGTTTGATCCAGACAGGGGCCTACGAGCAGTACTTC
many	TRBD2	TRBJ2-5	TRBV4-1	16	CASSHGGEGIQETQYF	TGCGCCAGCAGCCACGGAGGGGAGGGGATCCAAGAGACCCAGTACTTC
many	-	TRBJ1-1	TRBV6-5	14	CASSYGGRYTEAFF	TGTGCCAGCAGTTACGGGGGGCGTTACACTGAAGCTTTCTTT
-	-	TRBJ1-3	TRBV5-5	16	CASSPAASYRGNTIYF	TGTGCCAGCAGCCCGGCGGCATCTTATCGAGGAAACACCATATATTTT
many	TRBD1	TRBJ1-1	TRBV6-2/TRBV6-3	14	CASRTGQPRVEAFF	TGTGCCAGCAGGACGGGACAGCCAAGGGTCGAAGCTTTCTTT
many	-	TRBJ2-4	TRBV20-1	16	CSARPRGAEPQNIQYF	TGCAGTGCTAGACCCCGGGGGGCGGAGCCCCAAAACATTCAGTACTTC
many	TRBD2	TRBJ2-5	TRBV19	14	CASSILAGLETQYF	TGTGCCAGTAGTATCCTAGCGGGGTTGGAGACCCAGTACTTC
many	-	TRBJ2-2	TRBV5-1	14	CASSGTGRTGELFF	TGCGCCAGCAGCGGGACTGGAAGGACCGGGGAGCTGTTTTTT
many	-	TRBJ2-7	TRBV20-1	11	CSVRVGYEQYF	TGCAGTGTCAGGGTGGGCTACGAGCAGTACTTC
many	-	TRBJ1-1	TRBV4-2	14	CASSQDIKNTEAFF	TGTGCCAGCAGCCAAGATATAAAGAACACTGAAGCTTTCTTT
few	-	TRBJ1-1	TRBV7-2	14	CASSKGRAGTEAFF	TGTGCCAGCAGCAAGGGGCGGGCGGGCACTGAAGCTTTCTTT
many	-	TRBJ1-3	TRBV28	15	CASKMGPTSGNTIYF	TGTGCCAGCAAGATGGGACCGACTTCTGGAAACACCATATATTTT
many	-	TRBJ1-1	TRBV7-2	12	CASSFGTPEAFF	TGTGCCAGCAGCTTTGGGACACCCGAAGCTTTCTTT
-	-	TRBJ1-2	TRBV20-1	14	CSAEAAGGDYGYTF	TGCAGTGCCGAGGCGGCGGGAGGGGACTATGGCTACACCTTC
many	-	TRBJ1-3	TRBV10-3	13	CAILASSGNTIYF	TGTGCCATCCTCGCGTCTTCTGGAAACACCATATATTTT
many	TRBD2	TRBJ2-5	TRBV7-2	15	CASSSDSGGGETQYF	TGTGCCAGCAGCTCGGATAGCGGGGGTGGGGAGACCCAGTACTTC
many	-	TRBJ1-1	TRBV20-1	11	CSASGNTEAFF	TGCAGTGCTAGCGGGAACACTGAAGCTTTCTTT
many	-	TRBJ2-2	TRBV11-2	16	CASSLGPGTRTGELFF	TGTGCCAGCAGCTTAGGGCCCGGGACAAGAACCGGGGAGCTGTTTTTT
many	-	TRBJ2-6	TRBV29-1	15	CSVKYYLSGANVLTF	TGCAGCGTCAAGTACTACCTCTCTGGGGCCAACGTCCTGACTTTC
-	TRBD2	TRBJ2-1	TRBV7-2	14	CASSGAGWGNEQFF	TGTGCCAGCTCAGGAGCGGGGTGGGGCAATGAGCAGTTCTTC
many	TRBD1	TRBJ2-1	TRBV6-1	14	CASSRDRGRFEQFF	TGTGCCAGCAGCAGGGACAGGGGGCGATTTGAGCAGTTCTTC
many	TRBD1	TRBJ1-1	TRBV29-1	12	CSGGQGNTEAFF	TGCAGCGGCGGACAGGGGAACACTGAAGCTTTCTTT
-	TRBD2	TRBJ2-1	TRBV29-1	15	CSVKGRLAIDNEQFF	TGCAGCGTCAAGGGAAGACTAGCGATCGACAATGAGCAGTTCTTC
-	TRBD2	TRBJ2-1	TRBV14	16	CASSPLGTSGEGEQFF	TGTGCCAGCAGCCCCCTGGGGACTAGCGGGGAAGGAGAGCAGTTCTTC